These 23 T cell receptor beta chains were sequenced from one sample in a study of blood T cell repertoires in COVID-19. Assay used: immunoSEQ multiplex PCR; TCRdb lists only in-frame clones, some missing. Here the sample spans 150,000 to 200,000 clones, roughly nine tenths being singletons. The sequenced sample was peripheral blood. The receptor set was obtained from a man between 65 and 85 years old with active or convalescent COVID-19.

This chain joins TRBV5-1 and TRBJ2-7; a possible D gene is TRBD2 (7 bases). CDR3 length equals 12 residues. Looked up from germline, CDR1 is SGHRS and CDR2 is YFSETQ. With 2 bases removed from V and 6 bases from J, the gap between germline ends came to 9 bases. In DNA form, the CDR3 reads TGCGCCAGCAGCTTCGGGGGGCTCGAGCAGTACTTC. Protein sequence: CASSFGGLEQYF.

V gene TRBV7-2 combines with J gene TRBJ1-5; tentatively, D is TRBD1 (6 bases). The CDR3 runs 15 residues. Trimming removed 1 base at V and 4 bases at J, with 11 bases between. Germline assignment: CDR1 SGHTA and CDR2 FQGNSA. The CDR3 DNA reads TGTGCCAGCAGCTTAGGCCAGGGGTTTAATCAGCCCCAGCATTTT. As protein: CASSLGQGFNQPQHF.

Comment on this clone: In the same sample, other DNA sequences code for this CDR3. The J gene is TRBJ1-3, the V gene TRBV28; D possibly corresponds to TRBD1 (5 bases). There are 15 residues in the CDR3. Trimming shortened V by 7 bases and J by 7 bases, and 20 bases separated the two germline ends. The germline CDR1 and CDR2 sequences are MDHEN and SYDVKM. CDR3 sequence reads: CASIKTGGSGNTIYF. The CDR3 nucleotides are TGTGCCAGCATCAAAACCGGGGGGAGTGGGAACACCATATATTTT.

V is TRBV7-8 and J is TRBJ1-2, with 12 positions matching TRBD1. CDR1 and CDR2 (germline): SGHVS, FQNEAQ. After removal of 1 base from V and 6 bases from J, the junction contained 15 bases not matched to a gene. The CDR3 spans 19 residues. CDR3 residues: CASSLGTGTGGFRRDGYTF. CDR3 bases: TGTGCCAGCAGCTTAGGTACCGGGACAGGGGGCTTTAGGCGAGATGGCTACACCTTC. The full variable domain, with the rest looked up from reference TRBV7-8 and TRBJ1-2, is GAGVSQSPRYKVAKRGQDVALRCDPISGHVSLFWYQQALGQGPEFLTYFQNEAQLDKSGLPSDRFFAERPEGSVSTLKIQRTQQEDSAVYLCASSLGTGTGGFRRDGYTFGSGTRLTVV.

This rearrangement joins TRBV28 to TRBJ2-3, with D unclear. Germline loops: CDR1 MDHEN, CDR2 SYDVKM. The CDR3 sequence is 12 residues long. Trimming removed 6 bases from V and 0 bases from J, with 4 bases in between. Here the CDR3 reads CASSGSTDTQYF. The CDR3 DNA sequence: TGTGCCAGCAGCGGGAGCACAGATACGCAGTATTTT.

This rearrangement joins TRBV27 to TRBJ1-4; 9 positions agree with TRBD1. The CDR3 is made up of 14 amino acids. The V and J ends lost 6 bases and 7 bases, in that order; junction bases with no gene match: 6. The germline V gene has CDR1 MNHEY and CDR2 SMNVEV (reference sequence). CDR3 sequence (DNA): TGTGCCAGCAGAGCCGGGACAGGGATTGAAAAACTGTTTTTT. Protein product: CASRAGTGIEKLFF.

The chain joins TRBV2 to TRBJ2-7; TRBD1 agrees at 8 bases. CDR1 and CDR2 from the germline V gene are SNHLY and FYNNEI. J gave up 2 bases and V 6 bases, and 15 bases lay outside the gene matches. CDR3 length equals 17 residues. DNA of the CDR3: TGTGCCAGCAGATCGGGACAGGCCGTGGAGGCAACCTACGAGCAGTACTTC. Protein product: CASRSGQAVEATYEQYF. The variable domain in full, with the rest retrieved from reference TRBV2 and TRBJ2-7, is EPEVTQTPSHQVTQMGQEVILRCVPISNHLYFYWYRQILGQKVEFLVSFYNNEISEKSEIFDDQFSVERPDGSNFTLKIRSTKLEDSAMYFCASRSGQAVEATYEQYFGPGTRLTVT.

The chain has TRBV6-5 and TRBJ1-2; 7 bases fit TRBD1. CDR3 length equals 14 residues. The V and J ends lost 6 bases and 5 bases, in that order; junction bases with no gene match: 9. Looked up from germline, CDR1 is MNHEY and CDR2 is SVGAGI. The DNA for the CDR3 is TGTGCCAGCAGCCAACACTCAGGGGGGTATGGCTACACCTTC. It translates to CASSQHSGGYGYTF.

The CDR3 loop is CASSYGGNNEKLFF. In DNA form, the CDR3 reads TGTGCCAGCAGTTACGGGGGGAACAATGAAAAACTGTTTTTT. The V call is TRBV6-5, the J call TRBJ1-4, with D maybe TRBD1 (5 bases). V lost 2 bases and J 5 bases, leaving 9 bases between the germline ends. This CDR3 has 14 residues. From germline, CDR1 is MNHEY and CDR2 SVGAGI.

This clone was picked up a small number of times. V is TRBV11-3 and J is TRBJ2-5, with 11 nucleotides matching TRBD2. Germline CDR1 and CDR2: SGHNT and YENEEA. This CDR3 spans 15 amino acids. The trim removed 3 bases at V and 3 bases at J, leaving 3 bases unmatched. The CDR3 region has the DNA TGTGCCAGCAGCTTGACTAGCGGGGACAAAGAGACCCAGTACTTC. It translates to CASSLTSGDKETQYF.

V is TRBV5-1 and J is TRBJ2-1; 8 bases agree with TRBD2. CDR1 is SGHRS, CDR2 YFSETQ, per germline. This CDR3 contains 17 residues. J gave up 5 bases and V 6 bases, and 16 bases lay outside the gene matches. In DNA, the CDR3 is TGCGCCAGCACACGCTCAGGCGGGAGGCGTTACAACAATGAGCAGTTCTTC. Protein product: CASTRSGGRRYNNEQFF.

This chain joins TRBV6-2 or TRBV6-3 and TRBJ2-2; TRBD2 matches 10 bases. With 2 bases clipped from V and 6 bases from J, the junction kept 3 bases outside the gene matches. The CDR3 totals 15 residues. Germline V gene lookup returns CDR1 MNHEY and CDR2 SVGEGT. The CDR3 sequence is CASSYSGGGPGELFF. The CDR3 DNA sequence: TGTGCCAGCAGTTACAGCGGGGGGGGTCCCGGGGAGCTGTTTTTT.

This rearrangement joins TRBV3-1 (or the pseudogene TRBV3-2) to TRBJ2-1, with 8 bases that match TRBD2. The germline V gene encodes CDR1 LGHDT and CDR2 YNNKEL (reference sequence). The CDR3 length is 18 residues. The junction had 12 bases not matched to a gene; V was cut back by 1 base and J by 4 bases. The CDR3: CASSQVIAATSAYNEQFF. CDR3 sequence (DNA): TGTGCCAGCAGCCAAGTTATTGCCGCGACTAGCGCGTACAATGAGCAGTTCTTC.

The CDR3 here is CSVEGGLAEIGDTQYF. CDR3 nucleotides: TGCAGCGTTGAAGGCGGACTAGCGGAAATTGGAGATACGCAGTATTTT. The rearrangement uses TRBV29-1 and TRBJ2-3, with 10 nucleotides matching TRBD2. The CDR3 contains 16 residues. Trimming at V came to 1 base and at J to 5 bases, leaving 9 bases not matched to a gene. Germline CDR1 is SQVTM and CDR2 is ANQGSEA.

V usage is TRBV9 and J usage is TRBJ2-2, with 7 bases matching TRBD2. CDR1 is SGDLS and CDR2 is YYNGEE in the germline V gene. Trimming cost V 0 bases and J 4 bases; bases outside gene matches: 6. The CDR3 runs 16 residues. The CDR3 reads CASSVGLAVSTGELFF. The CDR3 DNA reads TGTGCCAGCAGCGTAGGCCTAGCGGTGAGCACCGGGGAGCTGTTTTTT.

The chain recombines TRBV28 with TRBJ1-4; D remains unclear. Trimming took 5 bases from V and 4 from J, leaving 11 bases between them. The CDR3 spans 14 residues. Germline V gene lookup returns CDR1 MDHEN and CDR2 SYDVKM. CDR3 sequence: CASSRGRYNEKLFF. The CDR3 coding sequence is TGTGCCAGCAGTCGCGGGCGTTATAATGAAAAACTGTTTTTT.

This clone occurred a few times. V is TRBV30 and J is TRBJ1-5; 10 nucleotides match TRBD1. Trimming at V came to 1 base and at J to 7 bases, leaving 4 bases not matched to a gene. Germline CDR1 GTSNPN, CDR2 SVGIG (reference sequence). The CDR3 has 14 residues. For the CDR3, the DNA is TGTGCCTGGAGTGCGGGACAGGGGTGGCAGCCCCAGCATTTT. This translates into CAWSAGQGWQPQHF.

The chain links TRBV5-1 to TRBJ2-7, with TRBD1 matching 8 bases. Germline CDR1 SGHRS, CDR2 YFSETQ. Unmatched junction bases numbered 8, after V lost 6 bases and J lost 3 bases. This CDR3 is 14 amino acids long. The CDR3 protein is CASTTSDRGYEQYF. DNA of the CDR3: TGCGCCAGCACTACGTCTGACAGGGGCTACGAGCAGTACTTC. The full variable domain, its missing parts supplied by reference TRBV5-1 and TRBJ2-7, is KAGVTQTPRYLIKTRGQQVTLSCSPISGHRSVSWYQQTPGQGLQFLFEYFSETQRNKGNFPGRFSGRQFSNSRSEMNVSTLELGDSALYLCASTTSDRGYEQYFGPGTRLTVT.

The chain recombines TRBV27 with TRBJ1-4; no definite D call. Germline loops: CDR1 MNHEY, CDR2 SMNVEV (reference sequence). Trimming cost V 7 bases and J 8 bases, with 20 bases left between them. The CDR3 extends over 15 amino acids. CDR3 region: CASNFPRLAREKLFF. For the CDR3, the DNA is TGTGCCAGCAATTTCCCCCGGCTAGCACGAGAAAAACTGTTTTTT.

The gene calls are TRBV6-2 or TRBV6-3 and TRBJ2-1, with 7 nucleotides matching TRBD1. Germline assignment: CDR1 MNHEY and CDR2 SVGEGT. There are 17 residues in the CDR3. Germline trimming cut 4 bases from V and 6 bases from J; bases unmatched to any gene: 15. This CDR3 is CASSLTRGQWVRNEQFF. DNA of the CDR3: TGTGCCAGCAGTTTAACGAGGGGACAGTGGGTGCGCAATGAGCAGTTCTTC.

The chain carries TRBV29-1 and TRBJ2-5; 8 bases fit TRBD1. Germline CDR1 reads SQVTM; CDR2 reads ANQGSEA. V was pared by 7 bases and J by 1 base, with 5 bases of the junction left unmatched. CDR3 length: 13 amino acids. The CDR3 sequence is CSGGQAGQETQYF. As DNA, the CDR3 is TGCAGCGGGGGACAGGCAGGCCAAGAGACCCAGTACTTC.

The chain is built from TRBV28 and TRBJ1-2; D call uncertain. The V end was cut by 7 bases, the J end by 8 bases, with 20 bases between. The length of the CDR3 is 14 residues. The germline gives CDR1 MDHEN, CDR2 SYDVKM. DNA of the CDR3: TGTGCCAGCAAAAGTGGTCTGGCCACGGGAGGCTACACCTTC. It specifies CASKSGLATGGYTF.

The chain carries TRBV23-1 and TRBJ1-5; 7 bases line up with TRBD1. TRBV23-1 carries the ORF label, with uncertain function. CDR3 length equals 20 residues. J gave up 0 bases and V 6 bases, and 20 bases lay outside the gene matches. In nucleotides, the CDR3 is TGCGCCAGCAGCGGTCTCTCAGGGTACAGGGGTGTAAATAGCAATCAGCCCCAGCATTTT. Protein: CASSGLSGYRGVNSNQPQHF.